This section outlines one T cell receptor beta chain sequence together with its context. These data belong to a study of blood T cell repertoires in COVID-19. Turning to the study itself: Material from acute and convalescent COVID-19 was sourced from the United States, Italy and Spain. T cells, B-cell-depleted T cells, or PBMCs supplied cDNA or gDNA.

Original analysis: Estimation of nucleated cell counts was performed using reference gene primer amplification. Sequencing used immunoSEQ multiplex PCR; TCRdb keeps in-frame clones, though not all of them. The V and J calls and clone size were taken over from that table, and D and trimming were inferred from the DNA. This sample carries about 250,000 clones, about 68% of them seen once, and the ten largest clones take 2.5% to 4%. There are 14 residues in the CDR3. Germline CDR1 reads SGHRS; CDR2 reads YFSETQ. V lost 0 bases to trimming and J lost 4 bases, with 10 bases between them. V gene TRBV5-1 combines with J gene TRBJ1-1, with D unresolved. The receptor was isolated from a woman aged 80 or older with acute or convalescent COVID-19. The sample was peripheral blood. This CDR3 is CASSLGGGITEAFF. CDR3 nucleotides: TGCGCCAGCAGCTTGGGGGGAGGGATCACTGAAGCTTTCTTT.